Sequencing of this T cell receptor beta chain was carried out in a study of neoadjuvant anti-PD-1 for oral cavity cancer. As for the study in general: Patients without progression received a fourth nivolumab dose around day 43, then surgical resection on days 50-56.

This clone is judged medium-sized. V was clipped by 0 bases and J by 5 bases, with 11 bases between them. CDR1 and CDR2 from the germline V gene are MNHNY and SVGAGI (reference sequence). The CDR3 runs to 14 residues. Produced via immunoSEQ multiplex PCR; TCRdb's table is partial and in-frame only. The sample consists of around 9,800 clones, approximately 52% of them appearing once. The sequenced sample was tumor tissue, obtained before nivolumab (anti-PD-1) treatment. The chain has TRBV6-6 and TRBJ2-7; unclear D gene. The source of this sequence is a person aged 40 to 85 with oral cavity squamous cell carcinoma. The CDR3 protein is CASSYSKGKNEQYF. CDR3 DNA sequence: TGTGCCAGCAGTTACTCGAAGGGTAAGAACGAGCAGTACTTC.